This T cell receptor beta chain originates from a study of blood T cell repertoires in COVID-19. This clone was recorded once. V was pared by 4 bases and J by 5 bases, with 14 bases between. The germline CDR1 and CDR2 sequences are SNHLY and FYNNEI. CDR3 length: 15 residues. The method was immunoSEQ multiplex PCR; TCRdb's version includes in-frame clones alone and lacks a portion of them. The top ten clones hold over 9.5% of a sample with 150,000 to 200,000 clones, roughly 80% of them seen once. The rearrangement uses TRBV2 and TRBJ1-4; TRBD1 is a possible D gene (6 bases). The receptor comes from a man aged 50-60 years who had recovered from COVID-19. What was sequenced was PBMCs or T cells enriched from blood (not recorded which). The CDR3, as DNA: TGTGCCAGCAGTGGAGGGGGATTAGCAAATGAAAAACTGTTTTTT. As protein: CASSGGGLANEKLFF.